This is a list of T cell receptor beta chains from one sample in a study of vaccination and CD4 T cells after COVID-19. Their antigens are not known. TCRdb recomputed calls from the PCR reads with MiXCR, one row per CDR3 protein. Among about 26,000 distinct CDR3 sequences listed, 35% to 50% were seen once. The material sequenced was CD4+ T cells from blood, cultured in vitro, taken about 7 months after SARS-CoV-2 vaccination. The receptors were sampled from a human donor who had recovered from COVID-19. Each CDR3 is given without its conserved first and last residue. Each record gives: V gene, CDR3 protein.

>TRBV7-8
ASSPQPRTALGF
>TRBV7-6
ASSTRQGGEQY
>TRBV5-4
ASSLEQGSPLH
>TRBV7-3
ASSQGQGSETQY
>TRBV7-2
ASSRSSGTTDTQY
>TRBV24-1
ATSDNGQGQETQY
>TRBV18
ASSRDQETQY
>TRBV5-8
ASSPGGPSLH
>TRBV4-2
ASSQGEDSPLH
>TRBV28
ASFRVGGEAF
>TRBV24-1
ATSKGGRETQY
>TRBV5-6
ASSRGSGGVSNSPLH
>TRBV6-5
ASSWIGANTEAF